This TCR beta chain was sequenced for a study of vaccination effects on CD4 cells after COVID-19. Before any sequencing was done, the ViraFEST assay used viral peptide pools to expand antigen-specific CD4+ T cells. Scientists isolated CD4+ T cells after a roughly nine-day culture period ended. Vaccine recipients had no previous SARS-CoV-2 infection; their nucleocapsid antibodies were negative. The CDR3 loop spans 13 amino acids. V was clipped by 3 bases and J by 5 bases, with 10 bases between them. Germline CDR1 is MNHNS and CDR2 is SASEGT. A word on this clone: The antigen is not known.

This table comes from immunoSEQ multiplex PCR, and its TCRdb copy is limited to in-frame clones, with some not included. Found here are approximately 74,000 clones, roughly 74% of them singletons; the top ten hold just under 3%. The starting material was CD4+ T cells from PBMCs cultured with HCoV-NL63 spike peptides, obtained before COVID-19 vaccination. V gene TRBV6-1 combines with J gene TRBJ2-5; no clear D gene. The sequence came from a human donor who received a COVID-19 vaccine. CDR3 bases: TGTGCCAGCAGTGACGCGGCGGTGGAGACCCAGTACTTC. Translating gives CASSDAAVETQYF.